The 17 T cell receptor beta chains below all came from one sample that was sequenced in a study of cytotoxic CD8 clonotypes in ibrutinib-treated CLL. TCRdb's table, derived via immunoSEQ multiplex PCR, lists solely in-frame clones and lacks some. In the table there are 53,000 or so clones, approximately 54% of which are singletons. This sample comprised PBMCs, obtained at disease progression, from a patient treated with ibrutinib. The receptors stem from a human donor with chronic lymphocytic leukemia.

CDR3 protein: CASSVRGSYEQYF. The CDR3 DNA reads TGTGCCAGCAGTGTCAGGGGCTCCTACGAGCAGTACTTC. The chain is built from TRBV6-1 and TRBJ2-7, with a weak D call TRBD1 (6 bases). Germline loops: CDR1 MNHNS, CDR2 SASEGT. The CDR3 has 13 residues. V was shortened by 4 bases and J by 0 bases, with 7 bases between the two germline ends.

The genes are TRBV25-1 and TRBJ2-2; D is ambiguous. V lost 5 bases and J lost 4, with 11 bases in between. The CDR3 sequence is 14 residues long. CDR1 and CDR2 from the germline V gene are MGHDK and SYGVNS. CDR3: CASSQTIGTGELFF. In DNA form, the CDR3 reads TGTGCCAGCAGTCAGACAATTGGCACCGGGGAGCTGTTTTTT.

This clone was found a few times. The chain joins TRBV5-1 to TRBJ1-5; D not resolved. Germline V CDR1 and CDR2: SGHRS, YFSETQ. The CDR3 is 13 amino acids. V was shortened by 1 base and J by 0 bases, with 2 bases between the two germline ends. The CDR3 nucleotides are TGCGCCAGCAGCTTGAATAGCAATCAGCCCCAGCATTTT. Translating gives CASSLNSNQPQHF.

The rearrangement joins TRBV5-4 to TRBJ2-7; TRBD2 matches 8 bases. V was pared by 8 bases and J by 3 bases, with 10 bases of the junction left unmatched. The CDR3 runs 14 residues. CDR1 and CDR2 (germline): SGHNT, YYREEE (reference sequence). CDR3 region: CASSGSGGHYEQYF. In DNA form, the CDR3 reads TGTGCCAGTTCCGGGAGCGGGGGCCACTACGAGCAGTACTTC.

This clone has a handful of counts. The chain is built from TRBV29-1 and TRBJ2-7; D gene uncertain. Germline CDR1 and CDR2: SQVTM and ANQGSEA. The ends were cut back, 3 bases at V and 6 bases at J, with 12 bases in the middle. The CDR3 covers 12 residues. The CDR3 DNA is TGCAGCGTTGAGTTCGGAAGACCCGAGCAGTACTTC. It translates to CSVEFGRPEQYF.

At least ten counts were recorded for this clone. The V and J genes are TRBV7-8 and TRBJ2-5; TRBD2 is a possible D gene (6 bases). Trimming shortened V by 5 bases and J by 5 bases, and 21 bases separated the two germline ends. Germline-derived CDR1 and CDR2 are SGHVS and FQNEAQ. This CDR3 is built from 16 residues. CDR3 residues: CASSLLGGEVGETQYF. CDR3 nucleotides: TGTGCCAGCAGCCTATTAGGAGGGGAGGTGGGGGAGACCCAGTACTTC. The variable domain in full, completed from reference TRBV7-8 and TRBJ2-5, reads GAGVSQSPRYKVAKRGQDVALRCDPISGHVSLFWYQQALGQGPEFLTYFQNEAQLDKSGLPSDRFFAERPEGSVSTLKIQRTQQEDSAVYLCASSLLGGEVGETQYFGPGTRLLVL.

V is TRBV30 and J is TRBJ1-5; 9 bases match TRBD1. The CDR3 spans 14 residues. CDR1 GTSNPN and CDR2 SVGIG come from the germline V gene (reference sequence). V shed 2 bases and J 6 bases; nucleotides not matched to a gene: 5. CDR3 amino acids: CAWSLGQGSQPQHF. In DNA, the CDR3 is TGTGCCTGGAGTTTGGGACAGGGAAGTCAGCCCCAGCATTTT.

This rearrangement joins TRBV18 to TRBJ2-5; 8 nucleotides line up with TRBD1. Unmatched junction bases numbered 3, after V lost 5 bases and J lost 1 base. CDR1 KGHSH and CDR2 LQKENI come from the germline V gene. The CDR3 spans 14 residues. CDR3 DNA: TGTGCCAGCTCAAACAGGGGGGCCCAAGAGACCCAGTACTTC. It specifies CASSNRGAQETQYF.

This chain links TRBV18 with TRBJ2-6, with D tentatively TRBD1 (8 bases). Germline CDR1 reads KGHSH; CDR2 reads LQKENI. V lost 3 bases, J lost 2 bases, and 14 bases lay in between. The CDR3 contains 17 residues. The chain's CDR3 is CASSPRTGTTGANVLTF. The CDR3 nucleotides are TGTGCCAGCTCACCCAGGACAGGGACTACTGGGGCCAACGTCCTGACTTTC.

This clone was observed a few times. Within the sample, other DNA sequences also encode this same CDR3. The V and J genes are TRBV7-2 and TRBJ1-2; TRBD1 agrees at 7 bases. The CDR3 totals 13 residues. V dropped 5 bases and J dropped 5; count of bases not matched to a gene: 5. Germline CDR1 is SGHTA and CDR2 is FQGNSA. Here the CDR3 reads CASSRDRFYGYTF. The CDR3 region has the DNA TGTGCCAGCAGCCGGGACAGATTTTATGGCTACACCTTC.

J is TRBJ1-2 and V is TRBV4-2; 7 nucleotides agree with TRBD1. V dropped 5 bases and J dropped 2; count of bases not matched to a gene: 8. The CDR3 totals 15 residues. Germline loops: CDR1 LGHNA, CDR2 YNFKEQ. CDR3 amino acids: CASSTESRGNYGYTF. CDR3 coding DNA: TGTGCCAGCAGCACCGAGTCCAGGGGGAACTATGGCTACACCTTC.

This clone has only a few counts. V gene TRBV9 combines with J gene TRBJ2-3, with TRBD2 identical over 8 bases. J gave up 3 bases and V 2 bases, and 5 bases lay outside the gene matches. This CDR3 comprises 15 residues. Germline V gives CDR1 SGDLS, CDR2 YYNGEE. Here the CDR3 reads CASSVDSGNTDTQYF. CDR3 in DNA: TGTGCCAGCAGCGTTGATAGCGGGAATACAGATACGCAGTATTTT.

This chain connects TRBV27 to TRBJ1-5; D is possibly TRBD1 (5 bases). With 4 bases removed from V and 4 bases from J, the gap between germline ends came to 17 bases. The CDR3 has 16 amino acids. Germline values: CDR1 MNHEY, CDR2 SMNVEV (reference sequence). CDR3 bases: TGTGCCAGCAGTTCCAATAGGGGAAGGGATAATCAGCCCCAGCATTTT. It codes for CASSSNRGRDNQPQHF.

The CDR3 spells CASSPMGWEQYF. CDR3 coding DNA: TGTGCCAGCAGCCCCATGGGTTGGGAGCAGTACTTC. The chain joins TRBV7-2 to TRBJ2-7, with no clear D. The germline V gene has CDR1 SGHTA and CDR2 FQGNSA. V gave up 5 bases and J gave up 7 bases, with 12 bases separating them. The CDR3 is 12 amino acids.

This chain connects TRBV6-5 to TRBJ1-5, with D perhaps TRBD1 (5 bases). Germline assignment: CDR1 MNHEY and CDR2 SVGAGI. CDR3 length: 13 residues. Trimming removed 4 bases from V and 7 bases from J, with 11 bases in between. The CDR3 DNA follows: TGTGCCAGCAGTTGGAGCCGGGACCAGCCCCAGCATTTT. This translates into CASSWSRDQPQHF.

The rearrangement links TRBV6-5 to TRBJ1-6; D gene ambiguous. V lost 6 bases and J lost 6, with 3 bases in between. The CDR3 extends over 11 amino acids. CDR1 and CDR2 from the germline V gene are MNHEY and SVGAGI. Here the CDR3 DNA reads TGTGCCAGCAGGAGTAATTCACCCCTCCACTTT. Amino acid sequence: CASRSNSPLHF.

This clone has a single count. The gene calls are TRBV7-8 and TRBJ2-7; no definite D call. Trimming took 11 bases from V and 5 from J, leaving 16 bases between them. This CDR3 contains 12 residues. The V gene's germline CDR1 is SGHVS and CDR2 FQNEAQ. The CDR3 loop reads CASGRGEHEQYF. CDR3 bases: TGTGCCTCCGGACGAGGAGAGCACGAGCAGTACTTC.